These T cell receptor beta chains were read from a single sample in a study of cytomegalovirus exposure and HLA in healthy donors. Produced via immunoSEQ multiplex PCR; TCRdb's table is partial and in-frame only. Among about 120,000 clones listed, more than 95% were seen once. What was sequenced was PBMCs. All receptors come from a man younger than 35 in good health and CMV-seronegative. Both conserved end residues are part of each CDR3. A D gene is named only where the DNA matches it firmly. Clone size is not always given. Where it is, it says once, few, many or a class for expanded clones.

v_gene	j_gene	d_gene	abundance	CDR3nt	CDR3aa
TRBV2	TRBJ1-1	.	.	TGTGCCAGGGGGCAGAACACTGAAGCTTTCTTT	CARGQNTEAFF
TRBV18	TRBJ2-3	TRBD2	.	TGTGCCAGCTCACCTGAGGGACTAGCGGGAGACACAGATACGCAGTATTTT	CASSPEGLAGDTDTQYF
TRBV1	TRBJ2-2	.	few	TGCACCAGCAGCCAAGGACTAGCGGGACCCGGGGAGCTGTTTTTT	CTSSQGLAGPGELFF
TRBV14	TRBJ1-1	TRBD1	.	TGTGCCAGCAGCCAAATACAGGGGGCCCCGAGCGGAGCTTTCTTT	CASSQIQGAPSGAFF
TRBV9	TRBJ2-1	.	.	TGTGCCAGCAGCGTAGAGGGGGGGTCCTACAATGAGCAGTTCTTC	CASSVEGGSYNEQFF
TRBV28	TRBJ1-4	.	once	TGTGCCAGCAGTTTAAGATACGGTACTAATGAAAAACTGTTTTTT	CASSLRYGTNEKLFF
TRBV25-1	TRBJ2-7	.	.	TGTGCCAGCAGTCCCGGCTCCTACGAGCAGTACTTC	CASSPGSYEQYF
TRBV5-4	TRBJ2-1	TRBD2	.	TGTGCCAGCAGCTATAGCGGGAGTGGGAACAATGAGCAGTTCTTC	CASSYSGSGNNEQFF
TRBV4-3	TRBJ1-5	TRBD1	.	TGCGCCAGCAGCCATAAACAGGGGAGGAATCAGCCCCAGCATTTT	CASSHKQGRNQPQHF
TRBV28	TRBJ2-7	.	.	TGTGCCAGCAGTGGAGCGGGCGAGCAGTACTTC	CASSGAGEQYF
TRBV30	TRBJ2-5	TRBD1	.	TGTGCCTGGAGTCCGGGACAGATACAAGAGACCCAGTACTTC	CAWSPGQIQETQYF
TRBV5-6	TRBJ2-7	TRBD1	.	TGTGCCAGCAGCCCGGAGGGTTTAACAGGGGGCAACTACGAGCAGTACTTC	CASSPEGLTGGNYEQYF
TRBV11-3	TRBJ2-3	.	.	TGTGCCAGCAGCCCGGCTAGCTGGGACTCCCGGAGCACAGATACGCAGTATTTT	CASSPASWDSRSTDTQYF
TRBV6-1	TRBJ2-2	.	.	TGTGCCAGCAGTGAAGCGGCGGGCCGGGCGTACACCGGGGAGCTGTTTTTT	CASSEAAGRAYTGELFF
TRBV6-5	TRBJ1-1	TRBD1	.	TGTGCCAGCAGTTGGGGACAGACTAACACTGAAGCTTTCTTT	CASSWGQTNTEAFF
TRBV6-5	TRBJ1-2	TRBD1	.	TGTGCCAGCGCCGTCGGGACAGGGGAAGGCTACACCTTC	CASAVGTGEGYTF
TRBV6-1	TRBJ2-5	.	.	TGTGCCAGCAGTGTGTCCGGGACCCAGTACTTC	CASSVSGTQYF
TRBV28	TRBJ1-2	TRBD1	.	TGTGCCAGCAGTCCTGACAGGGTAGGAGGCTACACCTTC	CASSPDRVGGYTF
TRBV13	TRBJ1-5	TRBD1	.	TGTGCCAGCAGCCGGACAGGGGCCCTCAATCAGCCCCAGCATTTT	CASSRTGALNQPQHF
TRBV28	TRBJ1-2	TRBD1	.	TGTGCCAGCAGTTTATTTCAGGGGGCGAAGGAAAGTGGCTACACCTTC	CASSLFQGAKESGYTF
TRBV7-9	TRBJ2-7	TRBD2	.	TGTGCCAGCAGCGCCGGGACTAGCGCTTACGAGCAGTACTTC	CASSAGTSAYEQYF
TRBV7-6	TRBJ2-7	.	.	TGTGCCAGCAGCCCGTGGCAGTCCTACGAGCAGTACTTC	CASSPWQSYEQYF
TRBV29-1	TRBJ1-1	.	.	TGCAGCGTTTCACAGACGAACACTGAAGCTTTCTTT	CSVSQTNTEAFF
TRBV6-4	TRBJ2-1	.	.	TGTGCCAGCAGTGACTCGGTTTTGGCTTCCAATGAGCAGTTCTTC	CASSDSVLASNEQFF
TRBV19	TRBJ2-3	TRBD1	.	TGTGCCAGTAGTGGACAGGGGGTCGATGGAGATACGCAGTATTTT	CASSGQGVDGDTQYF